This T cell receptor (beta chain) stems from a study of cytomegalovirus exposure and HLA in healthy donors. There are a few counts of this clone. With 60 Vbeta and 13 Jbeta primers, the PCR was carried out. The protocol was immunoSEQ multiplex PCR, while the TCRdb copy is restricted to in-frame clones and leaves out a portion. The top ten clones hold 0.2% to 0.25% of a sample with 200,000 to 250,000 clones, more than 60% of them seen once. The V gene's germline CDR1 is GTSNPN and CDR2 SVGIG (reference sequence). The junction had 0 bases not matched to a gene; V was cut back by 4 bases and J by 0 bases. The CDR3 contains 14 residues.

Sequencing was done on a sample of PBMCs. The clonotype was recovered from a girl aged 2-9 years in good health and CMV-seronegative. The gene calls are TRBV30 and TRBJ2-1, with 10 nucleotides matching TRBD2. Written as DNA, the CDR3 is TGTGCCTGGACTAGCGGGAGCTCCTACAATGAGCAGTTCTTC. This codes for CAWTSGSSYNEQFF.